Following are 28 T cell receptor beta chains from one sample sequenced in a study of blood T cell repertoires in COVID-19 (dated by TCRdb to the early 2020s). The library was produced with the immunoSEQ multiplex PCR assay. TCRdb limited this immuneACCESS table to in-frame rearrangements with V and J called. A share of clones is missing; checked studies link under half to unresolved V genes, and the rest is unexplained. Here the sample has 400,000 or so clones; 80% to 90% occur a single time. Of the sample, 1.1% falls within the top ten clones. Sequencing used PBMCs or T cells enriched from blood (not recorded which). The receptors were gathered from a young man who had recovered from COVID-19.

V is TRBV2 and J is TRBJ2-7, with D perhaps TRBD1 (6 bases). The germline gives CDR1 SNHLY, CDR2 FYNNEI. The length of the CDR3 is 13 residues. Trimming took 9 bases from V and 0 from J, leaving 12 bases between them. The CDR3 DNA is TGTGCCAGTCAGACAGGACTCTCCTACGAGCAGTACTTC. Amino acid sequence: CASQTGLSYEQYF.

The rearrangement links TRBV10-1 to TRBJ2-3; 13 bases agree with TRBD2. The CDR3 has 17 residues. The V gene end was trimmed by 2 bases and the J gene end by 5 bases; junction bases not matched to a gene: 7. In germline, CDR1 is WNHNN, CDR2 SYGVQD (reference sequence). DNA of the CDR3: TGCGCCAGCAGTGAGACACTAGCGGGAGGGCATAGAGATACGCAGTATTTT. This encodes CASSETLAGGHRDTQYF.

This chain links TRBV28 with TRBJ1-1; 10 bases map to TRBD1. Trimming at V came to 6 bases and at J to 8 bases, leaving 6 bases not matched to a gene. The germline V gene encodes CDR1 MDHEN and CDR2 SYDVKM. This CDR3 has 13 amino acids. The CDR3 nucleotides are TGTGCCAGCAGCCCTGGACAGGGGGGGGAAGCTTTCTTT. It encodes CASSPGQGGEAFF.

The rearrangement links TRBV15 to TRBJ1-4; D possibly corresponds to TRBD1 (6 bases). Trimming left V 1 base short and J 8 bases short, with 11 bases between. Germline loops: CDR1 LNHNV, CDR2 YYDKDF (reference sequence). This CDR3 region has 14 residues. The CDR3 loop reads CATSRGQGREKLFF. In nucleotides, the CDR3 is TGTGCCACCAGCAGAGGTCAGGGGCGAGAAAAACTGTTTTTT.

The J gene is TRBJ2-3, the V gene TRBV11-3; D is perhaps TRBD2 (5 bases). The germline CDR1 and CDR2 sequences are SGHNT and YENEEA. V lost 4 bases to trimming and J lost 1 base, with 15 bases between them. The CDR3 is 16 amino acids. CDR3: CASSSTPRGCTDTQYF. CDR3 in DNA: TGTGCCAGCAGCTCCACCCCCCGGGGATGCACAGATACGCAGTATTTT.

The V and J genes are TRBV7-9 and TRBJ1-4; 9 nucleotides agree with TRBD1. V lost 5 bases and J lost 5; bases outside the gene matches: 3. CDR3 size: 14 residues. CDR1 SEHNR and CDR2 FQNEAQ come from the germline V gene (reference sequence). The CDR3 protein is CASSPTGGNEKLFF. The CDR3 DNA is TGTGCCAGCAGCCCGACAGGGGGGAATGAAAAACTGTTTTTT.

The rearrangement uses TRBV28 and TRBJ2-7, with D maybe TRBD1 (5 bases). CDR1 MDHEN and CDR2 SYDVKM come from the germline V gene. The germline V and J ends were trimmed by 4 bases and 6 bases, with 10 bases remaining between them. There are 12 residues in the CDR3. The CDR3 DNA sequence: TGTGCCAGCAGTTATCAGGGTAGCGAGCAGTACTTC. Amino acid sequence: CASSYQGSEQYF.

V is TRBV29-1 and J is TRBJ1-1, with 7 bases identical to TRBD1. The CDR3 sequence is 13 residues long. V lost 4 bases to trimming and J lost 4 bases; unmatched junction nucleotides: 6. Germline values: CDR1 SQVTM, CDR2 ANQGSEA. Written as DNA, the CDR3 is TGCAGCGTTGCACCTCAGGGGGGCACTGAAGCTTTCTTT. Its protein is CSVAPQGGTEAFF.

CDR3 sequence (DNA): TGTGCCAGCTCACCAGTACTAGCGGGCACAGATACGCAGTATTTT. This translates into CASSPVLAGTDTQYF. J is TRBJ2-3 and V is TRBV18; 8 bases are shared with TRBD2. Germline CDR1 reads KGHSH; CDR2 reads LQKENI. The CDR3 is 15 amino acids. V lost 2 bases to trimming and J lost 1 base; unmatched junction nucleotides: 2.

V is TRBV5-1 and J is TRBJ2-1; 10 nucleotides agree with TRBD1. The CDR3 is 14 amino acids. Per the germline V gene, CDR1 is SGHRS and CDR2 is YFSETQ. The V segment lost 4 bases and the J segment 9 bases; nucleotides outside the gene matches: 7. The CDR3 spells CASSIGTGASEQFF. The CDR3, as DNA: TGCGCCAGCAGCATAGGGACAGGGGCAAGTGAGCAGTTCTTC.

This clone was detected a few times. The CDR3 nucleotides read TGTGCCAGCAGCTTAGGAGGGGACACTAAGGAGCAGTACTTC. It is translated as CASSLGGDTKEQYF. The chain employs TRBV7-2 and TRBJ2-7; the D gene is possibly TRBD1 (6 bases). Trimming removed 1 base from V and 7 bases from J, with 14 bases in between. Germline values: CDR1 SGHTA, CDR2 FQGNSA. The CDR3 sequence is 14 residues long.

The chain recombines TRBV5-4 with TRBJ2-5, with TRBD1 as a possible D gene (6 bases). The CDR3 runs to 16 residues. Per germline, CDR1 SGHNT and CDR2 YYREEE (reference sequence). V lost 0 bases and J lost 2, with 14 bases in between. CDR3 residues: CASSLASGRGQETQYF. CDR3 DNA: TGTGCCAGCAGCTTGGCCAGCGGCAGGGGACAAGAGACCCAGTACTTC.

This chain uses TRBV5-6 with TRBJ2-1; D remains ambiguous. The CDR3 runs 11 residues. V was pared by 3 bases and J by 9 bases, with 7 bases between. Germline V CDR1 and CDR2: SGHDT, YYEEEE. For the CDR3, the DNA is TGTGCCAGCAGCTCGCTCAGTGAGCAGTTCTTC. Translated, it gives CASSSLSEQFF.

This chain uses TRBV5-1 with TRBJ2-1, with 15 bases aligning to TRBD2. This CDR3 spans 15 amino acids. CDR1 is SGHRS, CDR2 YFSETQ, per germline. V trimming: 4 bases; J trimming: 9 bases; junction bases outside the gene matches: 5. The CDR3 bases are TGCGCCAGCAGCCCCGGACTAGCGGGAGGGGCTGAGCAGTTCTTC. Its protein is CASSPGLAGGAEQFF.

This clone was observed a few times. The chain links TRBV30 to TRBJ1-5; the D gene is possibly TRBD1 (5 bases). Trimming shortened V by 0 bases and J by 2 bases, and 17 bases separated the two germline ends. The CDR3 sequence is 17 residues long. The germline V gene encodes CDR1 GTSNPN and CDR2 SVGIG (reference sequence). This chain's CDR3 is CAWSVPFSDMGNQPQHF. The CDR3 nucleotides read TGTGCCTGGAGTGTACCCTTCTCGGACATGGGCAATCAGCCCCAGCATTTT.

CDR3 coding DNA: TGTGCCAGGCCCAGGGTGGGTATTCGAAACACCATATATTTT. Residues: CARPRVGIRNTIYF. V and J are TRBV9 and TRBJ1-3, with D tentatively TRBD1 (5 bases). The CDR3 contains 14 residues. Germline loops: CDR1 SGDLS, CDR2 YYNGEE. Trimming removed 8 bases at V and 5 bases at J, with 17 bases between.

The rearrangement joins TRBV29-1 to TRBJ1-2; 9 positions agree with TRBD1. After removal of 6 bases from V and 7 bases from J, the junction contained 9 bases not matched to a gene. The CDR3 is 13 residues long. CDR1 SQVTM and CDR2 ANQGSEA come from the germline V gene. Here the CDR3 DNA reads TGCAGCGTGAAGGGACAGGGCACTTTTGGCTACACCTTC. Residues: CSVKGQGTFGYTF.

This clone appeared once. The J gene is TRBJ1-5, the V gene TRBV19, with D unresolved. In germline, CDR1 is LNHDA, CDR2 SQIVND (reference sequence). The CDR3 is 13 residues long. Trimming took off 2 bases at V and 6 bases at J, with 8 bases between the two ends. CDR3 residues: CASSIQVGQPQHF. The CDR3 DNA sequence: TGTGCCAGTAGTATACAGGTCGGTCAGCCCCAGCATTTT.

This clone was detected only once. The V gene is TRBV4-1, the J gene TRBJ1-5, with TRBD1 matching 9 bases. V lost 2 bases to trimming and J lost 4 bases; unmatched junction nucleotides: 6. The CDR3 has 16 amino acids. CDR1 and CDR2 from the germline V gene are MGHRA and YSYEKL. CDR3 sequence reads: CASSQTGTGPNQPQHF. The DNA of the CDR3 is TGCGCCAGCAGCCAAACCGGGACAGGGCCTAATCAGCCCCAGCATTTT.

This clone was detected only once. This chain joins TRBV6-5 and TRBJ2-3; 11 nucleotides agree with TRBD2. CDR1 is MNHEY and CDR2 is SVGAGI in the germline V gene. J lost 7 bases, V lost 5 bases, and 8 bases had no gene match. This CDR3 is built from 15 residues. CDR3 amino acids: CASSTSGSVTNTQYF. CDR3 nucleotide sequence: TGTGCCAGCAGTACTAGCGGGAGCGTCACCAATACGCAGTATTTT.

The V gene is TRBV7-3, the J gene TRBJ1-5, with D unclear. Trimming took off 6 bases at V and 6 bases at J, with 12 bases between the two ends. CDR1 is SGHTA and CDR2 is FQGTGA in the germline V gene. The CDR3 contains 13 residues. DNA of the CDR3: TGTGCCAGCAGTGAAAATTCGGGTCAGCCCCAGCATTTT. The encoded protein is CASSENSGQPQHF. The variable domain in full, with the rest retrieved from reference TRBV7-3 and TRBJ1-5, is GAGVSQTPSNKVTEKGKYVELRCDPISGHTALYWYRQSLGQGPEFLIYFQGTGAADDSGLPNDRFFAVRPEGSVSTLKIQRTERGDSAVYLCASSENSGQPQHFGDGTRLSIL.

The rearrangement links TRBV29-1 to TRBJ2-7, with D perhaps TRBD2 (5 bases). Germline CDR1 and CDR2: SQVTM and ANQGSEA. The CDR3 extends over 11 amino acids. V was trimmed by 6 bases and J by 3 bases, leaving 9 bases between them. As DNA, the CDR3 is TGCAGCGTCTGGGAGAGCTACGAGCAGTACTTC. Protein sequence: CSVWESYEQYF.

The chain carries TRBV10-3 and TRBJ1-6; 7 nucleotides agree with TRBD1. CDR3 size: 14 residues. The germline V gene has CDR1 ENHRY and CDR2 SYGVKD. V lost 5 bases and J lost 8; bases outside the gene matches: 6. The DNA for the CDR3 is TGTGCCATCAGTTCCGGGACAGAACATTCACCCCTCCACTTT. It yields the protein CAISSGTEHSPLHF.

This chain links TRBV10-3 with TRBJ2-4; tentatively, D is TRBD2 (6 bases). The CDR3 is 16 amino acids. The V gene's germline CDR1 is ENHRY and CDR2 SYGVKD. V was clipped by 5 bases and J by 3 bases, with 17 bases between them. As DNA, the CDR3 is TGTGCCATCAGTACCACTAGCACTGTTGACAAAAACATTCAGTACTTC. Amino acids: CAISTTSTVDKNIQYF.

In this sample, this clone turned up once. The chain is built from TRBV3-1 (or the pseudogene TRBV3-2) and TRBJ2-5; weak D call: TRBD1 (6 bases). Germline loops: CDR1 LGHDT, CDR2 YNNKEL (reference sequence). The V and J ends lost 3 bases and 7 bases respectively, with 18 bases between them. The CDR3 is made up of 15 amino acids. For the CDR3, the DNA is TGTGCCAGCAGCCAGGTGGCAGGGGTTGGTTTGACCCAGTACTTC. Its protein product is CASSQVAGVGLTQYF.

The chain combines TRBV15 with TRBJ2-7; D remains unclear. The ends were cut back, 5 bases at V and 2 bases at J, with 13 bases in the middle. The CDR3 covers 14 residues. Germline assignment: CDR1 LNHNV and CDR2 YYDKDF (reference sequence). The CDR3 reads CATSSADPTYEQYF. Written as DNA, the CDR3 is TGTGCCACCAGCTCCGCGGATCCCACCTACGAGCAGTACTTC. Using reference TRBV15 and TRBJ2-7 for the parts outside the CDR3, the full variable domain is DAMVIQNPRYQVTQFGKPVTLSCSQTLNHNVMYWYQQKSSQAPKLLFHYYDKDFNNEADTPDNFQSRRPNTSFCFLDIRSPGLGDTAMYLCATSSADPTYEQYFGPGTRLTVT.

The gene calls are TRBV12-3 or TRBV12-4 and TRBJ1-2; the D is unclear. The CDR3 has 13 residues. With 3 bases removed from V and 4 bases from J, the gap between germline ends came to 9 bases. CDR3 DNA sequence: TGTGCCAGCAGTTTCAGGATGGGCTATGGCTACACCTTC. Protein product: CASSFRMGYGYTF.

V is TRBV9 and J is TRBJ2-1, with 7 bases lining up with TRBD2. Per the germline V gene, CDR1 is SGDLS and CDR2 is YYNGEE. This CDR3 region has 15 residues. V was pared by 0 bases and J by 8 bases, with 8 bases of the junction left unmatched. The DNA for the CDR3 is TGTGCCAGCAGCGTAGGGAGAGCGGGATTGGATGAGCAGTTCTTC. Amino acids: CASSVGRAGLDEQFF.